This T cell receptor (beta chain) was retrieved from a study of OX40 agonist ivuxolimab in advanced cancers. Across the whole study: Ivuxolimab, an antibody acting as an agonist of OX40 (CD134), was used to treat patients. Enrollees could have had prior anti-PD-1, anti-PD-L1 or anti-CTLA-4 therapy, which about 42% had received. Study findings and constraints: Researchers did not establish what antigens the expanded peripheral T cells target.

Regarding this clone: Its antigen is undetermined.

Generated by immunoSEQ multiplex PCR, the TCRdb table keeps only in-frame clones and is missing some. The sample lists tens of thousands of clones, 75% to 90% occurring once. The CDR3 totals 15 residues. CDR1 is LNHDA and CDR2 is SQIVND in the germline V gene (reference sequence). V shed 2 bases and J shed 3 bases, with 13 bases lying between them. Sampling of blood occurred at baseline, cycle 4 day 1, and cycle 7 day 1. This clonotype was sampled from an adult with an advanced solid tumor such as melanoma, head and neck, liver or kidney cancer. The sample here was CD4+ or CD8+ T cells sorted from blood, taken in a trial of the OX40 agonist ivuxolimab. The chain uses TRBV19 and TRBJ1-2; no clear D. CDR3 DNA sequence: TGTGCCAGTAGTATAAACGTCGGGATTGACTATGGCTACACCTTC. Amino acid sequence: CASSINVGIDYGYTF.